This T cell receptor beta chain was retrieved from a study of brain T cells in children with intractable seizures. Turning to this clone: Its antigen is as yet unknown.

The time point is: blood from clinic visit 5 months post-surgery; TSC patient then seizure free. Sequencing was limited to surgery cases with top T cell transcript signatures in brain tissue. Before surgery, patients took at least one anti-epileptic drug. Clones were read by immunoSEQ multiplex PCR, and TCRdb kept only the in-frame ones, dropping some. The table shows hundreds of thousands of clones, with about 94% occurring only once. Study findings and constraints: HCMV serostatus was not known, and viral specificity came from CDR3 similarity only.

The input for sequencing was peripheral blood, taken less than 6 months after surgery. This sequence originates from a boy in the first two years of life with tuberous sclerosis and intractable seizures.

CDR3 bases: TGTGCCCGCCAGGGGCTGTCTGGGGCCAACGTCCTGACTTTC. Its translation: CARQGLSGANVLTF. The V gene is TRBV21-1, the J gene TRBJ2-6; the listed D gene, TRBD1, was not tested against the DNA. TRBV21-1 is given as a pseudogene. The CDR3 consists of 14 residues.